The clone carrying this T cell receptor (beta chain) occurred once. The CDR3 length is 14 residues. The J segment lost 4 bases and the V segment lost 8 bases, leaving 6 bases of the junction unmatched. Germline V gene sequence: CDR1 WNHNN, CDR2 SYGVQD (reference sequence). As handled by the study authors: Researchers report that nucleated cell counts were estimated from reference gene primer amplification. TCRdb keeps only in-frame clones here, not all; method: immunoSEQ multiplex PCR. Clonal size and the V and J genes are those of that table, whereas D and trimming came from the DNA. The sample consists of about 76,000 clones, roughly nine tenths of them appearing once. This sample is part of a study of blood T cell repertoires in COVID-19. In the study overall: Sites in the United States, Italy and Spain provided acute and convalescent COVID-19 samples. T cells, B-cell-depleted T cells, or PBMCs supplied cDNA or gDNA.

The TCR was taken from a man aged 25-40 years with acute or convalescent COVID-19. The sequenced sample consisted of peripheral blood. The chain joins TRBV10-1 to TRBJ2-3, with 10 bases aligning to TRBD2. The CDR3 loop is CASRAGGPPDTQYF. The CDR3 DNA sequence: TGCGCCAGCCGAGCGGGAGGGCCACCAGATACGCAGTATTTT.